This T cell receptor beta chain was sequenced in a study of blood T cells in healthy people across ages. This clonotype has at least ten counts. No antigen is known for it. Around 10 milliliters of peripheral blood were drawn from each donor. It was with a sample-barcoded 5' primer and a J-beta primer mix that a second PCR of roughly 7 to 11 cycles was run. MiXCR, run by TCRdb on the 5' RACE reads, gives a single entry per CDR3 protein. The table lists roughly 1.6 million distinct CDR3 sequences, about 32% of them singletons. Notes on the study in general: It was found that TCR beta diversity correlated strongly with the percentage of naive T cells. Getting older went along with TCR beta diversity per million T cells dropping roughly linearly.

The V segment lost 0 bases and the J segment 3 bases; nucleotides outside the gene matches: 12. Germline V gene data show CDR1 as MGHRA and CDR2 as YSYEKL. The CDR3 consists of 18 residues. The TCR comes from a woman in her thirties in good health. Material for sequencing was blood. The chain combines TRBV4-1 with TRBJ1-2, with TRBD1 matching 8 bases. The CDR3 nucleotides read TGCGCCAGCAGCCAAGATATCGGAAGGACAGGGTCGCACTATGGCTACACCTTC. Translating it yields CASSQDIGRTGSHYGYTF.